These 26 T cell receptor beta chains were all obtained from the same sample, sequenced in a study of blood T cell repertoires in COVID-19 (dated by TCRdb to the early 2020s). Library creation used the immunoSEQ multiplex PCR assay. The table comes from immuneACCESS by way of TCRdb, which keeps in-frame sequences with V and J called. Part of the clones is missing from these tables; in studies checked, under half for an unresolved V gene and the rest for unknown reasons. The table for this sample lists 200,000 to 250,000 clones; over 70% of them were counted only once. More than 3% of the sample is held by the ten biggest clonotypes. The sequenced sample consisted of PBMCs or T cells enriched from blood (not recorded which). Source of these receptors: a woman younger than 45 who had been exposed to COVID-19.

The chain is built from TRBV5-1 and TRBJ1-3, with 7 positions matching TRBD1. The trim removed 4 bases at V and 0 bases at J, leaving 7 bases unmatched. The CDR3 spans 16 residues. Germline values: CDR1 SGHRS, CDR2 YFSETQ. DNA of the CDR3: TGCGCCAGCAGCCCCGGAGGACAGGTCTCTGGAAACACCATATATTTT. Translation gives CASSPGGQVSGNTIYF. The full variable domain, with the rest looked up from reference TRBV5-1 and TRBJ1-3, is KAGVTQTPRYLIKTRGQQVTLSCSPISGHRSVSWYQQTPGQGLQFLFEYFSETQRNKGNFPGRFSGRQFSNSRSEMNVSTLELGDSALYLCASSPGGQVSGNTIYFGEGSWLTVV.

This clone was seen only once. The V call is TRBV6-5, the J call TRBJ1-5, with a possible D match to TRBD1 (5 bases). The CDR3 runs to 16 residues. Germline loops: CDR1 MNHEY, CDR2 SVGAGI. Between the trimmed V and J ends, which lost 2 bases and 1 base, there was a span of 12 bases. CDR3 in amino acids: CASSYRGWTSNQPQHF. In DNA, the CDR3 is TGTGCCAGCAGTTACAGGGGATGGACAAGCAATCAGCCCCAGCATTTT.

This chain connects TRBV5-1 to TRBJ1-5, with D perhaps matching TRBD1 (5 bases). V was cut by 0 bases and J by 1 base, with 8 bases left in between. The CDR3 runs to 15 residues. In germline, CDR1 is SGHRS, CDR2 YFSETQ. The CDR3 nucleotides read TGCGCCAGCAGCTTGGAAGCAGGGAGCAATCAGCCCCAGCATTTT. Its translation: CASSLEAGSNQPQHF.

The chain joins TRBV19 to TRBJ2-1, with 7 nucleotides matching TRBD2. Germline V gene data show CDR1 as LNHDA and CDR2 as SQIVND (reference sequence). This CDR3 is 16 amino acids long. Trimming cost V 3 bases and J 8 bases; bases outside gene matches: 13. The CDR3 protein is CASSIPWGGGDDEQFF. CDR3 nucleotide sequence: TGTGCCAGTAGTATCCCCTGGGGGGGAGGAGACGATGAGCAGTTCTTC. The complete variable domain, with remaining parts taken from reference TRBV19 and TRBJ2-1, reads DGGITQSPKYLFRKEGQNVTLSCEQNLNHDAMYWYRQDPGQGLRLIYYSQIVNDFQKGDIAEGYSVSREKKESFPLTVTSAQKNPTAFYLCASSIPWGGGDDEQFFGPGTRLTVL.

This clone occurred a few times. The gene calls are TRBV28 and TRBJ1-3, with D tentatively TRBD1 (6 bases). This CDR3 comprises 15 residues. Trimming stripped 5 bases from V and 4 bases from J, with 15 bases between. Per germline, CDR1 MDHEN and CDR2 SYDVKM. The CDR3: CASSPTTGFGNTIYF. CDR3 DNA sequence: TGTGCCAGCAGTCCGACCACAGGGTTCGGAAACACCATATATTTT. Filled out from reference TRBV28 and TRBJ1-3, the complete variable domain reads DVKVTQSSRYLVKRTGEKVFLECVQDMDHENMFWYRQDPGLGLRLIYFSYDVKMKEKGDIPEGYSVSREKKERFSLILESASTNQTSMYLCASSPTTGFGNTIYFGEGSWLTVV.

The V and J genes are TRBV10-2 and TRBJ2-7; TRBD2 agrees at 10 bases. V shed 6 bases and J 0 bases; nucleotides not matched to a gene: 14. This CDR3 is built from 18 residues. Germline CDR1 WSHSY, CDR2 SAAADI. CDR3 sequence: CASSPPRLAGRTSYEQYF. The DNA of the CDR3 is TGCGCCAGCAGCCCACCCCGACTAGCGGGCCGAACCTCCTACGAGCAGTACTTC.

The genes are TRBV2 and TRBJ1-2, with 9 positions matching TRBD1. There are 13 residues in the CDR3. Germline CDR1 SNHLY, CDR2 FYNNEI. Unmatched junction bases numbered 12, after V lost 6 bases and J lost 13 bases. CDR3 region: CASSDRGVSGPTF. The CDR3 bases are TGTGCCAGCAGCGACAGGGGGGTCTCAGGCCCCACCTTC.

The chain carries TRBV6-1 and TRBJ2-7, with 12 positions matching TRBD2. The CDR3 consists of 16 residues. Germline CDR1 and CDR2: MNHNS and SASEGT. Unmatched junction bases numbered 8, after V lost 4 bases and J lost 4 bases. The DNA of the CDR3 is TGTGCCAGCAGTGTCGTACTAGCGGGAGGTTCTTACGAGCAGTACTTC. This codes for CASSVVLAGGSYEQYF.

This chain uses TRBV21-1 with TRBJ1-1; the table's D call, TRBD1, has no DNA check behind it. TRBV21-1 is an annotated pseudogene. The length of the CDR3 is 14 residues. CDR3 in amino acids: CASSGQIRRTEAFF. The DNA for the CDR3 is TGTGCCAGCAGCGGCCAAATCAGGCGTACTGAAGCTTTCTTT.

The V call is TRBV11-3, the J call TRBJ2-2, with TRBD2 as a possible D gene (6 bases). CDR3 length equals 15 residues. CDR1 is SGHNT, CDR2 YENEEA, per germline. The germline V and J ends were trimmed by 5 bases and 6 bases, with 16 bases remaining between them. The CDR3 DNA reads TGTGCCAGCAGCCCCGGGGACTTAGCGTCCGGGGAGCTGTTTTTT. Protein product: CASSPGDLASGELFF.

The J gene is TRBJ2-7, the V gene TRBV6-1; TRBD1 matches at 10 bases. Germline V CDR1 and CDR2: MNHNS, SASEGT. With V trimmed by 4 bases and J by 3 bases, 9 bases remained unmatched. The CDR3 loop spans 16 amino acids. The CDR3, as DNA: TGTGCCAGCAGTGGACAGGGGGCGCTTGCAAACTACGAGCAGTACTTC. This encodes CASSGQGALANYEQYF.

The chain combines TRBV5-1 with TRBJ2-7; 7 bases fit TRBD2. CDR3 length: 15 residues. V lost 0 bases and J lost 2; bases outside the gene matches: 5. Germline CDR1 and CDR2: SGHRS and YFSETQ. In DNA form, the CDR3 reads TGCGCCAGCAGCTTGGGTGCTAGCGGCCCCTACGAGCAGTACTTC. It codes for CASSLGASGPYEQYF.

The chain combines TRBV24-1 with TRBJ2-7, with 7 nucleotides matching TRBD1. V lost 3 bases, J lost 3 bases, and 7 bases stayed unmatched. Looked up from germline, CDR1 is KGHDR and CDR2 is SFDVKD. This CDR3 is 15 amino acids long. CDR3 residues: CATSDPRTGLYEQYF. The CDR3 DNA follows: TGTGCCACCAGTGATCCTCGGACAGGACTCTACGAGCAGTACTTC.

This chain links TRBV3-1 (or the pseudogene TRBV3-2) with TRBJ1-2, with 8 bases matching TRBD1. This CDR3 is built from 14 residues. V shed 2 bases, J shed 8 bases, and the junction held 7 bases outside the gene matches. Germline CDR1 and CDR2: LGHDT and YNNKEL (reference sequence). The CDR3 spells CASSQSERDRGYTF. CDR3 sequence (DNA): TGTGCCAGCAGCCAATCGGAACGGGACAGGGGCTACACCTTC.

The CDR3 is CASSLDRGRDTEAFF. CDR3 nucleotides: TGTGCCAGCAGCCTCGACAGGGGGCGAGACACTGAAGCTTTCTTT. This rearrangement joins TRBV6-5 to TRBJ1-1, with 10 bases lining up with TRBD1. Losses at the gene ends were 6 bases for V and 3 bases for J; bases not matched to a gene: 7. This CDR3 is built from 15 residues. Germline V gives CDR1 MNHEY, CDR2 SVGAGI.

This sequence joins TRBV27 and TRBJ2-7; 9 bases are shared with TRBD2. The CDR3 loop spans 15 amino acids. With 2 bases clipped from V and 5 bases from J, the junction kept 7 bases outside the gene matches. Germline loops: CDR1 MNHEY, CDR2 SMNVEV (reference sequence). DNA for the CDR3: TGTGCCAGCAGTTTAGGAGGGGCGGGAGGGGACGAGCAGTACTTC. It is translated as CASSLGGAGGDEQYF.

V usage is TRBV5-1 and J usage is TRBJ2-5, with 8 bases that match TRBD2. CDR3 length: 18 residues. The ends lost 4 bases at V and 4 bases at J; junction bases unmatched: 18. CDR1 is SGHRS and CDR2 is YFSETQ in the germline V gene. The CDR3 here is CASSPWLAGGQMVETQYF. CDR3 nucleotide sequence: TGCGCCAGCAGCCCGTGGCTAGCGGGCGGCCAGATGGTAGAGACCCAGTACTTC. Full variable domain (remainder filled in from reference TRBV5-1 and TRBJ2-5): KAGVTQTPRYLIKTRGQQVTLSCSPISGHRSVSWYQQTPGQGLQFLFEYFSETQRNKGNFPGRFSGRQFSNSRSEMNVSTLELGDSALYLCASSPWLAGGQMVETQYFGPGTRLLVL.

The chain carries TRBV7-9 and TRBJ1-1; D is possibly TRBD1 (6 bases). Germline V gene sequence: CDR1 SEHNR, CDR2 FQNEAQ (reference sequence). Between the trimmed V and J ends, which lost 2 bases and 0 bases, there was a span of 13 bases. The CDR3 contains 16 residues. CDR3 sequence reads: CASSLSGQSLNTEAFF. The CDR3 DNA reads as TGTGCCAGCAGCTTATCCGGACAGTCACTGAACACTGAAGCTTTCTTT.

CDR3 nucleotides: TGCGCCAGCTCGATCGGGACTAGCGGTTACAATGAGCAGTTCTTC. Translation: CASSIGTSGYNEQFF. The rearrangement joins TRBV5-1 to TRBJ2-1; 11 bases map to TRBD2. In germline, CDR1 is SGHRS, CDR2 YFSETQ. This CDR3 region has 15 residues. V trimming: 7 bases; J trimming: 4 bases; junction bases outside the gene matches: 7.

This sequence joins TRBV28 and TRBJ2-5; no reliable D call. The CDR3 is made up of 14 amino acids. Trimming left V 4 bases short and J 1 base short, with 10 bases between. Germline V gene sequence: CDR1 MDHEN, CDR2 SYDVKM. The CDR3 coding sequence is TGTGCCAGCAGTTCAGAGGTGGGCCAAGAGACCCAGTACTTC. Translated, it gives CASSSEVGQETQYF.

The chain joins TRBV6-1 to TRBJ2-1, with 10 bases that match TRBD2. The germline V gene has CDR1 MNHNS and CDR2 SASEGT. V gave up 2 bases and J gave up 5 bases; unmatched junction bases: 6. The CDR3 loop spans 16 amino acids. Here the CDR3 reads CASSEQAGGGHNEQFF. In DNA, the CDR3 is TGTGCCAGCAGTGAACAAGCGGGAGGGGGGCACAATGAGCAGTTCTTC.

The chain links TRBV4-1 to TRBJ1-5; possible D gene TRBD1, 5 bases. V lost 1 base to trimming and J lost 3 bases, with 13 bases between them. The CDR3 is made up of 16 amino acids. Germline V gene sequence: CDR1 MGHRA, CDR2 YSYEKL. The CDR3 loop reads CASSQVAGTYNQPQHF. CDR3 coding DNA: TGCGCCAGCAGCCAAGTCGCAGGGACTTACAATCAGCCCCAGCATTTT.

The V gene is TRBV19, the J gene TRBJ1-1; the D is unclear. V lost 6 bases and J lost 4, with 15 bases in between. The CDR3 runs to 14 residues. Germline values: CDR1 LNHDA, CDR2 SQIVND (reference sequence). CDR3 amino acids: CASSWDAGGTEAFF. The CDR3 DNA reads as TGTGCCAGTAGCTGGGATGCAGGAGGCACTGAAGCTTTCTTT.

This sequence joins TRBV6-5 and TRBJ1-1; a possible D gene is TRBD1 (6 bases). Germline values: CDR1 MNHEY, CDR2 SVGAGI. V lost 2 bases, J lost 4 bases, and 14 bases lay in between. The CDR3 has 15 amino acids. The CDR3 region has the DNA TGTGCCAGCAGTTACCCTAAGGGGGACATCACTGAAGCTTTCTTT. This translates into CASSYPKGDITEAFF.

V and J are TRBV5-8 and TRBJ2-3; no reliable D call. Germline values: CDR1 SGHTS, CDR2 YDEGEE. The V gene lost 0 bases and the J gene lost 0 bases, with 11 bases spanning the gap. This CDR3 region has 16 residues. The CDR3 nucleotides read TGTGCCAGCAGCTTGGTGCACAGAGCTAGCACAGATACGCAGTATTTT. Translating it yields CASSLVHRASTDTQYF.

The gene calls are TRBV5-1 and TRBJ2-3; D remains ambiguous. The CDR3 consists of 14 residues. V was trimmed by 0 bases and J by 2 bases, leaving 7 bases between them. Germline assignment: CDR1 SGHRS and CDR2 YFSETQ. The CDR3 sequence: CASSLDLPTDTQYF. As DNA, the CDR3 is TGCGCCAGCAGCTTGGACCTACCCACAGATACGCAGTATTTT.